The clone carrying this TCR beta chain was counted ten times or more. Its specificity is unknown. The assay was immunoSEQ multiplex PCR, and TCRdb's table has in-frame clones only and misses some. This table holds 450,000 to 600,000 clones, 60% to 85% found once. Losses at the gene ends were 9 bases for V and 0 bases for J; bases not matched to a gene: 6. CDR1 and CDR2 from the germline V gene are LNHNV and YYDKDF (reference sequence). This CDR3 spans 15 amino acids. The entry originates in a study of shared clonotypes between healthy human individuals. Study-level points and caveats: Sequencing depth was expected to affect clonotype sharing among donors.

Unsorted samples used tens of millions of PBMCs for genomic DNA. The chain carries TRBV15 and TRBJ2-2; 8 nucleotides line up with TRBD1. The sequenced sample was PBMCs. This TCR was recovered from a woman aged 40 to 55 in good health. Some clones in this sample may be carry-over from other donors' samples. The CDR3 here is CATETGASNTGELFF. The CDR3 DNA reads TGTGCCACGGAGACAGGGGCCTCGAACACCGGGGAGCTGTTTTTT.